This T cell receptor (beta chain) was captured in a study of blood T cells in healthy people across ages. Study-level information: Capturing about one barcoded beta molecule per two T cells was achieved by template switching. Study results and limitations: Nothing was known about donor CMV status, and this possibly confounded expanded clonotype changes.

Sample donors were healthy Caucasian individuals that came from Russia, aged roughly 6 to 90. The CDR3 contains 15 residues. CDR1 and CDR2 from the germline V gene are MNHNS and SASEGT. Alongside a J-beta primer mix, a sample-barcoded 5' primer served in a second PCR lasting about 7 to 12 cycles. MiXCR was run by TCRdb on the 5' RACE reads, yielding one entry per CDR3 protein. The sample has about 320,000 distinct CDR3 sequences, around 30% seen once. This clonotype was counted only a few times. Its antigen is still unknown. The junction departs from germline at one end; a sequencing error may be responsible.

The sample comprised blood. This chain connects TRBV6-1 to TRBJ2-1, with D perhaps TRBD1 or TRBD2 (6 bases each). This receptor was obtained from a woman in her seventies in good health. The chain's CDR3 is CASSKLEGGRSEQSF. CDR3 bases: TGTGCCAGCAGCAAGTTAGAAGGGGGGAGGTCCGAGCAGTCCTTC.